The 3 T cell receptor beta chains presented below share a single source sample, sequenced in a study of OX40 agonist ivuxolimab in advanced cancers. The assay was immunoSEQ multiplex PCR, and TCRdb's table has in-frame clones only and misses some. There are 95,000 to 110,000 clones in the sample; around 93% occur only once, and roughly 1.2% lies in the top ten. Sequencing was performed on CD4+ or CD8+ T cells sorted from blood, taken in a trial of the OX40 agonist ivuxolimab. Receptors were obtained from an adult with an advanced solid tumor such as melanoma, head and neck, liver or kidney cancer.

The J gene is TRBJ2-7, the V gene TRBV7-3; TRBD2 aligns across 11 bases. This CDR3 comprises 16 residues. Germline values: CDR1 SGHTA, CDR2 FQGTGA. Trimming cost V 4 bases and J 7 bases; bases outside gene matches: 12. The DNA for the CDR3 is TGTGCCAGCAGCTCTTCGACTAGCGGGAACCTCGGGGAGCAGTACTTC. Translation gives CASSSSTSGNLGEQYF.

This clone was detected only a few times. The V call is TRBV10-3, the J call TRBJ1-1; 10 bases are shared with TRBD1. Trimming took 4 bases from V and 4 from J; bases not matched to a gene: 6. Looked up from germline, CDR1 is ENHRY and CDR2 is SYGVKD. This CDR3 is built from 15 residues. CDR3 DNA sequence: TGTGCCATCAGTGGACAGGGGGCGCCGGGCACTGAAGCTTTCTTT. Encoded protein: CAISGQGAPGTEAFF.

V and J are TRBV27 and TRBJ1-5, with D unresolved. Germline-derived CDR1 and CDR2 are MNHEY and SMNVEV (reference sequence). The CDR3 sequence is 14 residues long. V lost 5 bases and J 1 base, leaving 9 bases between the germline ends. This chain's CDR3 is CASSLQASNQPQHF. The CDR3 nucleotides read TGTGCCAGCAGTCTCCAGGCGAGCAATCAGCCCCAGCATTTT.